A single T cell receptor (beta chain) is shown here with its context. This clonotype was recorded many times. Which antigen it targets is not known. Base-call qualities are not available, and no considerably larger clone is one nucleotide away. Libraries were prepared through multiplex PCR. Sequencing used an Illumina HiSeq 4000. CDR3 regions were amplified by Arm-PCR with iRepertoire HTBI primers to construct TCR beta libraries. Before sequencing, the PCR products underwent gel purification. On the study's bioinformatics: Gene usage analysis of CDR3 amino acid clonotypes relied on the roughly 64 TRBV and 13 to 15 TRBJ segments identified across samples. Filtered high-quality paired reads were merged into contigs using COPE and FqMerger. Contigs were aligned with BLAST to IMGT TRBV, TRBD and TRBJ reference genes, and CDR3 was defined per IMGT. Any clonotype with a frequency above 0.1% was classified as a highly expanded clone. Shannon entropy served as the measure of repertoire diversity, while the Gini coefficient captured V-J evenness. A clonotype was considered public if more than one individual shared it. TCRdb cleaned the public reads at Q25 with fastp, built clones with MiXCR and kept in-frame beta chains. Identical CDR3 proteins give one entry, which carries the most common genes and DNA. In this record, the V and J calls reflect TCRdb's handling and not the investigators' own analysis. The sample has hundreds of thousands of distinct CDR3 sequences on record, 15% to 20% of them singletons. About 20% of the sample rests with the top ten.

Reading the label with the study, this specimen's time point is: newly diagnosed GD, antithyroid drugs for less than 3 months. For both TCR sequencing and RNA sequencing, RNA was extracted from PBMCs using TRIzol. The diagnosis of Graves' disease followed American Thyroid Association guidelines. The patients came from an endocrinology department in Xi'an, China. Each patient gave 7.5 to 10 milliliters of peripheral blood, collected in an EDTA anticoagulant tube. Ficoll Paque Plus density gradient separation was used to isolate PBMCs, and no further T cell sorting was performed. An Agilent 2100 Bioanalyzer and agarose gel were used to check RNA quality, while a NanoDrop 2000 measured RNA concentration. These data come from a study of regulatory T cells in long-lasting Graves disease (dated by TCRdb to the early 2020s). As for the study more broadly: Newly diagnosed Graves' disease patients had taken antithyroid drugs for less than 3 months. Peripheral blood TCR sequencing and RNA sequencing compared persistent Graves' disease patients with newly diagnosed Graves' disease patients. The study was registered as a clinical trial and conducted in China. A total of around 35 samples underwent TCR sequencing, from some 13 patients with persistent Graves' disease and about 20 patients with newly diagnosed Graves' disease. What the study reported, not specific to this receptor: Preferential use of TRBV28, TRBJ1-2 and TRBJ2-5 was observed in persistent disease, whereas TRBV20-1 and TRBJ2-1 were favored in newly diagnosed disease. Persistent Graves' disease patients showed lower TCR Shannon entropy and fewer highly expanded clones than newly diagnosed patients, suggesting clonal expansion. More public clonotypes were shared among persistent patients (more than 2,500) than among newly diagnosed patients (approximately 1,000). Because the primary lesion, thyroid tissue, could not be accessed, the study looked at peripheral blood alone. The small sample size was acknowledged by the authors as a limitation that may reduce accuracy. Sequencing and analysis were restricted to the TCR beta chain.

The junction carries 12 bases between V and J, which are trimmed by 2 bases and 5 bases respectively. The CDR3 covers 14 residues, taking in both the cysteine and the phenylalanine. The read is trimmed to its CDR3 DNA, 42 bases read in frame from base 1. Via the germline V gene, CDR1 is MDHEN and CDR2 SYDVKM. These data are also associated with another study on T cells in Graves' hyperthyroidism and ophthalmopathy. As described in the second report: Stable Graves' hyperthyroidism was defined as the absence of progression to ophthalmopathy over 18 months of follow-up. The hyperthyroidism patients were between 18 and 65 years old and newly diagnosed, with a disease duration of less than 2 months. Patients with uncontrolled infections, other autoimmune diseases, pregnancy or lactation were excluded. Diagnoses were established on the basis of clinical symptoms, serum thyroxine and TRAb, thyroid ultrasound, and orbital computed tomography. The TCR CDR3 was subjected to a first round of RT-PCR using the HTBI primer set and the Qiagen OneStep RT-PCR kit. Most expanded thyroid clonotypes (frequency above 0.001) were also found in blood, which suggests that blood repertoires may mirror thyroid immune responses. A model built on a 13 V-J signature distinguished ophthalmopathy from stable hyperthyroidism, reaching roughly 88% sensitivity and approximately 81% specificity in cross-validation and 80%/75% in testing. In validation, the model predicted progression to ophthalmopathy with around 71% sensitivity and roughly 72% specificity, a median of around six months before onset. A discovery cohort of around 100 patients, about 40 with Graves' ophthalmopathy and approximately 60 with stable Graves' hyperthyroidism, was used to find distinguishing TCR V-J signatures. Whether ophthalmopathy could be predicted prospectively was tested in an independent validation cohort made up of roughly 19 hyperthyroidism patients plus 17 patients who later progressed to ophthalmopathy. The 85 to 100 discovery patients were divided at random into training and test sets in a 7:3 ratio. In over five Graves' hyperthyroidism patients, the study also compared T-cell repertoires from thyroid tissue with T-cell repertoires from blood. Following sampling, methimazole starting at 30 mg daily was given to hyperthyroidism patients, and high-dose intravenous methylprednisolone was given to ophthalmopathy patients. Libraries were constructed in a second round of multiplex PCR, after which size selection and purification were performed. Libraries were sequenced paired-end with 100 bp reads on an Illumina HiSeq2000. SOAPnuke was used to process the raw data, removing reads that contained adapters or uncalled bases, had a mean Phred below 15, or lacked an exact match to the constant primer or identifier. COPE v1.2.5 was used to merge the high-quality paired reads, and each unique nucleotide sequence was defined as a clonotype. Clonotypes were aligned to IMGT TRBV, TRBD and TRBJ reference segments using MiTCR v1.1. Only V-J combinations with frequency above 0.0001, covering 98% to 99.2% of repertoires, were analysed. The TCS score was defined as the ratio of F50 (clonal expansion) to E x V (chaos), calculated using BLOSUM62-based TCRdist between CDR3 peptides within each V-J. Welch's t-statistics and random forest reduced around 520 V-J features to 13, which were used in a naive Bayes classifier (R e1071). No statistical method was used to fix the sample size in advance, and group allocation was not hidden from the investigators. TCR Vbeta CDR3 sequencing of roughly 140 peripheral blood samples (approximately 44 ophthalmopathy, roughly 72 hyperthyroidism and some 17 progressor patients) is reported in the paper.

The TCR originated in a woman under 40 with Graves disease. Donor details come from another sample of the same person, matched by shared clones. Here the sequenced sample was peripheral blood mononuclear cells (PBMCs), taken at new diagnosis, from a patient treated with antithyroid drugs. This chain is built from TRBV28 and TRBJ1-1; the D gene cannot be resolved reliably. The CDR3 region has the sequence CASSLGLLSTEAFF. The DNA is TGTGCCAGCAGTTTAGGACTCCTGAGTACTGAAGCTTTCTTT.